A single sample is the source of the 5 T cell receptor beta chains below, sequenced in a study of cytomegalovirus exposure and HLA in healthy donors. The PCR had 60 Vbeta and 13 Jbeta primers. Measured with immunoSEQ multiplex PCR; TCRdb has only the in-frame clones, and not every one. Of 100,000 to 150,000 clones listed, just under 75% are singletons. Sequencing was carried out using PBMCs. These receptors were taken from a man aged 55 to 70 in good health and CMV-seropositive.

This rearrangement joins TRBV7-9 to TRBJ2-5, with a possible D match to TRBD2 (6 bases). Germline V CDR1 and CDR2: SEHNR, FQNEAQ (reference sequence). This CDR3 comprises 15 residues. V was shortened by 4 bases and J by 0 bases, with 12 bases between the two germline ends. CDR3 sequence: CASSSGLPYQETQYF. CDR3 nucleotide sequence: TGTGCCAGCAGCTCGGGACTCCCGTACCAAGAGACCCAGTACTTC.

The J gene is TRBJ2-5, the V gene TRBV10-1; D is undetermined. Germline V lookup: CDR1 WNHNN, CDR2 SYGVQD (reference sequence). The CDR3 sequence is 14 residues long. V was shortened by 4 bases and J by 3 bases, with 12 bases between the two germline ends. The CDR3: CASSVSPIKETQYF. The CDR3 DNA sequence: TGCGCCAGCAGTGTTAGTCCGATTAAAGAGACCCAGTACTTC.

The chain uses TRBV30 and TRBJ2-7; the match to TRBD1 covers 9 bases. The CDR3 loop spans 15 amino acids. Looked up from germline, CDR1 is GTSNPN and CDR2 is SVGIG (reference sequence). V lost 5 bases and J lost 5; bases outside the gene matches: 13. The CDR3 sequence is CAWLPSGTGTHEQYF. Here the CDR3 DNA reads TGTGCCTGGCTTCCCTCCGGGACAGGGACCCACGAGCAGTACTTC.

This clone came up a few times. V gene TRBV5-1 combines with J gene TRBJ1-1; D possibly corresponds to TRBD1 (5 bases). The CDR3 extends over 14 amino acids. V was shortened by 1 base and J by 2 bases, with 9 bases between the two germline ends. Germline V CDR1 and CDR2: SGHRS, YFSETQ. The CDR3 sequence is CASSLRQGNTEAFF. The CDR3 DNA reads as TGCGCCAGCAGCTTGAGGCAGGGAAACACTGAAGCTTTCTTT.

The V and J genes are TRBV7-6 and TRBJ2-5; 10 positions agree with TRBD2. From germline, CDR1 is SGHVS and CDR2 FNYEAQ. This CDR3 comprises 19 residues. With 2 bases clipped from V and 1 base from J, the junction kept 13 bases outside the gene matches. CDR3 DNA: TGTGCCAGCAGCTTATCAGGGTTGAGGCTAGCGGGGGTCCAAGAGACCCAGTACTTC. It is translated as CASSLSGLRLAGVQETQYF.